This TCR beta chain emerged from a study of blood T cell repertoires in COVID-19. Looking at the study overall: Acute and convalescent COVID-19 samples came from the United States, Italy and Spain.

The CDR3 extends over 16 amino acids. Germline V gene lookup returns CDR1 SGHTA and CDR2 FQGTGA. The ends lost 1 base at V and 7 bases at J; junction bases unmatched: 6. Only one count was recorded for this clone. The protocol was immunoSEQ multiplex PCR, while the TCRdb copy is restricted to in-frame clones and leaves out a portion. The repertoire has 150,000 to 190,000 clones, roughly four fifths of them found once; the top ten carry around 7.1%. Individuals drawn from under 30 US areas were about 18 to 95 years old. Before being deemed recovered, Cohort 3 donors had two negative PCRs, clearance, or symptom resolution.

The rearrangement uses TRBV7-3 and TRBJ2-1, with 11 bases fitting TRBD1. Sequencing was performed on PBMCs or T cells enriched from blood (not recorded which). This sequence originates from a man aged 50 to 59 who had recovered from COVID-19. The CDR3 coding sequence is TGTGCCAGCAGCTTAATGGACAGGGGGCGGAATAATGAGCAGTTCTTC. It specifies CASSLMDRGRNNEQFF. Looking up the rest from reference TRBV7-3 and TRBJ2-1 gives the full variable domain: GAGVSQTPSNKVTEKGKYVELRCDPISGHTALYWYRQSLGQGPEFLIYFQGTGAADDSGLPNDRFFAVRPEGSVSTLKIQRTERGDSAVYLCASSLMDRGRNNEQFFGPGTRLTVL.